Listed here are 3 T cell receptor beta chains from one sample, sequenced in a study of cytomegalovirus exposure and HLA in healthy donors. The PCR had 60 Vbeta and 13 Jbeta primers. Method: immunoSEQ multiplex PCR; TCRdb's copy keeps in-frame clones and lacks some. The sample holds roughly 200,000 clones, 75% to 85% seen once. Specimen: PBMCs. These TCRs come from a boy aged 5-17 years in good health and CMV-seronegative.

The chain carries TRBV30 and TRBJ1-2; 8 bases are shared with TRBD1. The CDR3 covers 13 residues. Losses at the gene ends were 0 bases for V and 11 bases for J; bases not matched to a gene: 8. Germline loops: CDR1 GTSNPN, CDR2 SVGIG (reference sequence). The CDR3 nucleotides are TGTGCCTGGAGTGTACCAGACAGGGGATCTTACACCTTC. Its protein is CAWSVPDRGSYTF.

In regard to this clone: An end of the junction does not agree with germline; a read error may underlie this. The chain carries TRBV7-9 and TRBJ2-7, with TRBD1 matching 8 bases. The germline CDR1 and CDR2 sequences are SEHNR and FQNEAQ (reference sequence). CDR3 length: 16 amino acids. The DNA for the CDR3 is TGTTCCAGCAGCTCCGTACAGGGGGGCAACTTCTACGAGCAGTACTTC. It codes for CSSSSVQGGNFYEQYF. Full variable domain (missing parts from reference TRBV7-9 and TRBJ2-7): DTGVSQNPRHKITKRGQNVTFRCDPISEHNRLYWYRQTLGQGPEFLTYFQNEAQLEKSRLLSDRFSAERPKGSFSTLEIQRTEQGDSAMYLCSSSSVQGGNFYEQYFGPGTRLTVT.

V usage is TRBV30 and J usage is TRBJ1-1; D unclear. The CDR3 runs to 14 residues. V gave up 0 bases and J gave up 1 base, with 9 bases separating them. CDR1 GTSNPN and CDR2 SVGIG come from the germline V gene (reference sequence). CDR3 coding DNA: TGTGCCTGGAGTGTAGCGGACGGGAACACTGAAGCTTTCTTT. Translating gives CAWSVADGNTEAFF.